The 16 T cell receptor beta chains below all came from one sample that was sequenced in a study of T cell changes during pregnancy in multiple sclerosis. TCRdb keeps only in-frame clones here, not all; method: immunoSEQ multiplex PCR. The table includes about 60,000 clones, around 93% detected once. The sequencing here drew on CD8+ T cells from peripheral blood mononuclear cells, taken in the second trimester of pregnancy. The receptors derive from a female donor with multiple sclerosis, enrolled in a pregnancy study.

The chain links TRBV4-1 to TRBJ2-1; the match to TRBD1 covers 7 bases. The CDR3 extends over 16 amino acids. The V segment lost 0 bases and the J segment 2 bases; nucleotides outside the gene matches: 4. Germline CDR1 and CDR2: MGHRA and YSYEKL. This CDR3 is CASSQEPGGPYNEQFF. The CDR3 DNA reads as TGCGCCAGCAGCCAAGAGCCAGGGGGTCCCTACAATGAGCAGTTCTTC.

The rearrangement uses TRBV18 and TRBJ2-7, with D tentatively TRBD1 (5 bases). CDR3 length equals 13 residues. V lost 2 bases to trimming and J lost 2 bases, with 7 bases between them. CDR1 and CDR2 from the germline V gene are KGHSH and LQKENI. The CDR3 DNA is TGTGCCAGCTCACCAGAGACAGCCTACGAGCAGTACTTC. As protein: CASSPETAYEQYF.

The chain employs TRBV11-2 and TRBJ1-2, with unresolved D. Germline CDR1 and CDR2: SGHAT and FQNNGV. Trimming cost V 1 base and J 4 bases, with 7 bases left between them. The CDR3 loop spans 13 amino acids. This CDR3 is CASSLVTSYGYTF. The CDR3 nucleotides are TGTGCCAGCAGCTTAGTTACTTCCTATGGCTACACCTTC. The full variable domain, its missing parts supplied by reference TRBV11-2 and TRBJ1-2, is EAGVAQSPRYKIIEKRQSVAFWCNPISGHATLYWYQQILGQGPKLLIQFQNNGVVDDSQLPKDRFSAERLKGVDSTLKIQPAKLEDSAVYLCASSLVTSYGYTFGSGTRLTVV.

The rearrangement joins TRBV27 to TRBJ1-5; 8 bases are shared with TRBD1. Germline lookup yields CDR1 MNHEY and CDR2 SMNVEV (reference sequence). The V gene end was trimmed by 6 bases and the J gene end by 5 bases; junction bases not matched to a gene: 6. The CDR3 consists of 14 residues. The CDR3 sequence is CASSRTGMDQPQHF. The CDR3 nucleotides read TGTGCCAGCAGCCGGACAGGGATGGATCAGCCCCAGCATTTT.

This chain joins TRBV6-4 and TRBJ2-3; maybe TRBD1 (5 bases). The CDR3 is 15 amino acids. Germline V lookup: CDR1 MRHNA, CDR2 SNTAGT. Trimming pared 5 bases from V and 1 base from J, leaving 13 bases between. CDR3 residues: CASSIDKGGTDTQYF. In DNA form, the CDR3 reads TGTGCCAGCAGTATCGACAAAGGGGGCACAGATACGCAGTATTTT.

This chain uses TRBV4-1 with TRBJ2-1; possible D gene TRBD2, 5 bases. Germline CDR1 and CDR2: MGHRA and YSYEKL. V shed 2 bases and J shed 6 bases, with 14 bases lying between them. The CDR3 extends over 15 amino acids. CDR3 nucleotide sequence: TGCGCCAGCAGCCAACTGACTATCGACCCCAATGAGCAGTTCTTC. Its translation is CASSQLTIDPNEQFF.

The rearrangement uses TRBV7-6 and TRBJ2-7; 8 bases map to TRBD1. CDR3 length: 16 residues. Germline assignment: CDR1 SGHVS and CDR2 FNYEAQ. The ends lost 1 base at V and 5 bases at J; junction bases unmatched: 10. The CDR3 region is CASSLESTGGINEQYF. The CDR3 nucleotides read TGTGCCAGCAGCTTAGAAAGTACAGGGGGGATCAACGAGCAGTACTTC. The whole variable domain, remainder taken from reference TRBV7-6 and TRBJ2-7, is GAGVSQSPRYKVTKRGQDVALRCDPISGHVSLYWYRQALGQGPEFLTYFNYEAQQDKSGLPNDRFSAERPEGSISTLTIQRTEQRDSAMYRCASSLESTGGINEQYFGPGTRLTVT.

This chain connects TRBV5-1 to TRBJ2-3; D not certain. V dropped 0 bases and J dropped 6 bases, with 2 bases sitting between them. Germline assignment: CDR1 SGHRS and CDR2 YFSETQ. This CDR3 spans 11 amino acids. The CDR3 nucleotides read TGCGCCAGCAGCTTGGCGGATACGCAGTATTTT. It translates to CASSLADTQYF. Full variable domain (remainder filled in from reference TRBV5-1 and TRBJ2-3): KAGVTQTPRYLIKTRGQQVTLSCSPISGHRSVSWYQQTPGQGLQFLFEYFSETQRNKGNFPGRFSGRQFSNSRSEMNVSTLELGDSALYLCASSLADTQYFGPGTRLTVL.

The chain is built from TRBV7-9 and TRBJ2-1; the D gene is possibly TRBD2 (5 bases). V was clipped by 4 bases and J by 4 bases, with 8 bases between them. Germline CDR1 and CDR2: SEHNR and FQNEAQ (reference sequence). The CDR3 loop spans 13 amino acids. CDR3 bases: TGTGCCAGCAGCTCTCTAGCTTACAATGAGCAGTTCTTC. This gives the protein CASSSLAYNEQFF.

This chain uses TRBV19 with TRBJ2-7, with 9 nucleotides matching TRBD2. Germline V gene lookup returns CDR1 LNHDA and CDR2 SQIVND (reference sequence). The CDR3 length is 16 residues. Trimming cost V 7 bases and J 5 bases; bases outside gene matches: 15. CDR3 loop: CASTPSRTSVSDEQYF. As DNA, the CDR3 is TGTGCCAGTACCCCCAGCCGGACTAGCGTTTCCGACGAGCAGTACTTC.

The rearrangement links TRBV9 to TRBJ1-3; D may be TRBD1 (6 bases). Germline CDR1 SGDLS, CDR2 YYNGEE. Trimming pared 5 bases from V and 5 bases from J, leaving 17 bases between. The CDR3 extends over 15 amino acids. CDR3 sequence reads: CASSNTGLGRNTIYF. CDR3 sequence (DNA): TGTGCCAGCAGTAATACAGGGTTGGGGCGAAACACCATATATTTT.

V usage is TRBV25-1 and J usage is TRBJ2-7; D uncertain. This CDR3 is 12 amino acids long. The V gene lost 2 bases and the J gene lost 7 bases, with 9 bases spanning the gap. Germline V lookup: CDR1 MGHDK, CDR2 SYGVNS. For the CDR3, the DNA is TGTGCCAGCAGTGAAGCCTTCGGGGAGCAGTACTTC. This gives the protein CASSEAFGEQYF.

V is TRBV9 and J is TRBJ1-3, with a possible D match to TRBD1 (6 bases). CDR3 length: 16 residues. The germline CDR1 and CDR2 sequences are SGDLS and YYNGEE. V dropped 3 bases and J dropped 0 bases, with 13 bases sitting between them. The CDR3 region has the DNA TGTGCCAGCAGCGAAGGGGGGGGACCCTCTGGAAACACCATATATTTT. It yields the protein CASSEGGGPSGNTIYF.

The rearrangement joins TRBV7-2 to TRBJ1-2; TRBD1 matches at 8 bases. V was pared by 3 bases and J by 4 bases, with 4 bases of the junction left unmatched. The CDR3 loop spans 14 amino acids. Germline lookup yields CDR1 SGHTA and CDR2 FQGNSA. CDR3 nucleotide sequence: TGTGCCAGCAGCTTCGCAGGGGGCGCCTATGGCTACACCTTC. This encodes CASSFAGGAYGYTF. Full variable domain (outside the CDR3, taken from reference TRBV7-2 and TRBJ1-2): GAGVSQSPSNKVTEKGKDVELRCDPISGHTALYWYRQSLGQGLEFLIYFQGNSAPDKSGLPSDRFSAERTGGSVSTLTIQRTQQEDSAVYLCASSFAGGAYGYTFGSGTRLTVV.

This rearrangement joins TRBV2 to TRBJ2-4, with D possibly TRBD2 on 6 matching bases. The CDR3 contains 15 residues. V shed 3 bases and J shed 7 bases, with 16 bases lying between them. Germline V gene sequence: CDR1 SNHLY, CDR2 FYNNEI. CDR3 nucleotides: TGTGCCAGCAGTGATCGGGCGGGGCCCTATAACATTCAGTACTTC. It yields the protein CASSDRAGPYNIQYF.

This rearrangement joins TRBV27 to TRBJ2-1; D may be TRBD2 (6 bases). CDR3 length: 15 residues. V lost 6 bases to trimming and J lost 1 base, with 13 bases between them. Germline V gene data show CDR1 as MNHEY and CDR2 as SMNVEV (reference sequence). The CDR3 coding sequence is TGTGCCAGCAGGGAGGGGTTAGGGTCCTACAATGAGCAGTTCTTC. It yields the protein CASREGLGSYNEQFF.